Following are 16 T cell receptor beta chains from one sample sequenced in a study of cytomegalovirus exposure and HLA in healthy donors. The study ran its PCR with 60 Vbeta and 13 Jbeta primers. Some clones are missing from TCRdb's copy, which holds only in-frame ones; the method was immunoSEQ multiplex PCR. The data contain approximately 140,000 clones, roughly 79% of them singletons. Sequencing was carried out using PBMCs. The source is a woman aged 35 to 49 in good health and CMV-seronegative.

This chain uses TRBV5-1 with TRBJ1-4, with a possible D match to TRBD1 (6 bases). Germline CDR1 and CDR2: SGHRS and YFSETQ. This CDR3 is built from 15 residues. Trimming took 4 bases from V and 8 from J, leaving 18 bases between them. CDR3 amino acids: CASSPSSGGREKLFF. As DNA, the CDR3 is TGCGCCAGCAGCCCTTCCTCCGGGGGGCGGGAAAAACTGTTTTTT.

The chain joins TRBV4-2 to TRBJ2-3; TRBD2 agrees at 14 bases. This CDR3 is 16 amino acids long. Losses at the gene ends were 3 bases for V and 4 bases for J; bases not matched to a gene: 3. Germline loops: CDR1 LGHNA, CDR2 YNFKEQ. DNA for the CDR3: TGTGCCAGCAGCCAGCCGACTAGCGGGAGGGCAGATACGCAGTATTTT. It codes for CASSQPTSGRADTQYF.

The J gene is TRBJ2-5, the V gene TRBV12-2; the DNA was not used to check the table's D call, TRBD2. The J call may be incorrect, as the DNA end agrees better with TRBJ2-7. TRBV12-2 is designated a pseudogene. The CDR3 runs 14 residues. CDR3 bases: TGTGCAAGTCGCGAAATACCAATTACCTACGAGCAGTACTTC. Translation gives CASREIPITYEQYF.

CDR3 sequence: CASSQPGQVNEKLFF. CDR3 bases: TGTGCCAGCAGTCAGCCCGGACAGGTTAATGAAAAACTGTTTTTT. The chain uses TRBV27 and TRBJ1-4, with TRBD1 identical over 7 bases. Germline lookup yields CDR1 MNHEY and CDR2 SMNVEV (reference sequence). J lost 4 bases, V lost 5 bases, and 7 bases had no gene match. This CDR3 contains 15 residues. Supplemented by reference TRBV27 and TRBJ1-4, the full variable domain reads EAQVTQNPRYLITVTGKKLTVTCSQNMNHEYMSWYRQDPGLGLRQIYYSMNVEVTDKGDVPEGYKVSRKEKRNFPLILESPSPNQTSLYFCASSQPGQVNEKLFFGSGTQLSVL.

The J gene is TRBJ2-2, the V gene TRBV9; 8 bases line up with TRBD1. Germline V gene lookup returns CDR1 SGDLS and CDR2 YYNGEE. J gave up 7 bases and V 3 bases, and 5 bases lay outside the gene matches. This CDR3 contains 14 residues. This CDR3 is CASSASDRDGELFF. The CDR3 DNA is TGTGCCAGCAGCGCCTCGGACAGGGACGGGGAGCTGTTTTTT.

The chain links TRBV11-2 to TRBJ1-2, with D tentatively TRBD1 (6 bases). Germline-derived CDR1 and CDR2 are SGHAT and FQNNGV. The length of the CDR3 is 13 residues. V gave up 5 bases and J gave up 2 bases, with 9 bases separating them. CDR3 in amino acids: CASSPGQNYGYTF. CDR3 nucleotide sequence: TGTGCCAGCAGCCCCGGACAGAACTATGGCTACACCTTC.

Only a few counts were recorded for this clone. The chain has TRBV7-9 and TRBJ2-5; 9 nucleotides agree with TRBD2. V lost 1 base to trimming and J lost 4 bases; unmatched junction nucleotides: 7. The CDR3 length is 16 residues. CDR1 and CDR2 from the germline V gene are SEHNR and FQNEAQ (reference sequence). This CDR3 is CASSLGASGNRETQYF. The CDR3 DNA is TGTGCCAGCAGCTTAGGCGCTAGCGGGAATCGAGAGACCCAGTACTTC.

J is TRBJ1-2 and V is TRBV9; D gene uncertain. CDR1 SGDLS and CDR2 YYNGEE come from the germline V gene. With 0 bases removed from V and 4 bases from J, the gap between germline ends came to 10 bases. The CDR3 is made up of 14 amino acids. CDR3 coding DNA: TGTGCCAGCAGCGTAGCGTCAGAATCCTATGGCTACACCTTC. This translates into CASSVASESYGYTF.

The chain has TRBV27 and TRBJ2-7; TRBD2 matches 9 bases. CDR1 and CDR2 from the germline V gene are MNHEY and SMNVEV (reference sequence). This CDR3 has 15 residues. Trimming at V came to 6 bases and at J to 4 bases, leaving 10 bases not matched to a gene. The CDR3 region is CASSQRGREEYEQYF. CDR3 nucleotide sequence: TGTGCCAGCAGCCAACGCGGGAGGGAGGAATACGAGCAGTACTTC.

This sequence joins TRBV2 and TRBJ1-6, with 11 nucleotides matching TRBD1. Germline trimming cut 4 bases from V and 9 bases from J; bases unmatched to any gene: 11. This CDR3 is built from 17 residues. Germline V CDR1 and CDR2: SNHLY, FYNNEI. The CDR3 region is CASSVPRTGGATSPLHF. DNA for the CDR3: TGTGCCAGCAGTGTCCCTAGGACAGGGGGCGCGACTTCACCCCTCCACTTT.

This chain uses TRBV7-3 with TRBJ2-1, with 8 bases aligning to TRBD2. Germline CDR1 SGHTA, CDR2 FQGTGA. The CDR3 is 15 amino acids. The V segment lost 5 bases and the J segment 4 bases; nucleotides outside the gene matches: 7. The CDR3 region is CASSRGLEVYNEQFF. As DNA, the CDR3 is TGTGCCAGCAGCCGGGGACTAGAGGTTTACAATGAGCAGTTCTTC.

This rearrangement joins TRBV7-2 to TRBJ1-1; D might be TRBD1 (6 bases). Germline V gene data show CDR1 as SGHTA and CDR2 as FQGNSA. The CDR3 has 14 amino acids. V dropped 1 base and J dropped 5 bases, with 11 bases sitting between them. The CDR3 DNA follows: TGTGCCAGCAGCTTAGACAGGGTCCCAACTGAAGCTTTCTTT. Translated, it gives CASSLDRVPTEAFF.

This clone was seen a handful of times. V usage is TRBV9 and J usage is TRBJ1-5, with D tentatively TRBD1 (5 bases). CDR3 length equals 15 residues. Per the germline V gene, CDR1 is SGDLS and CDR2 is YYNGEE. The V and J ends lost 0 bases and 4 bases respectively, with 11 bases between them. DNA of the CDR3: TGTGCCAGCAGCGTAGCAGGGAGGGAGAATCAGCCCCAGCATTTT. This codes for CASSVAGRENQPQHF.

This clone was found once. The chain is built from TRBV28 and TRBJ1-2; tentative D call: TRBD1 (5 bases). Trimming cost V 6 bases and J 2 bases, with 16 bases left between them. Looked up from germline, CDR1 is MDHEN and CDR2 is SYDVKM. The CDR3 length is 15 residues. CDR3 sequence (DNA): TGTGCCAGCAGCCGAAGGGGTGCAGGAAACTATGGCTACACCTTC. Encoded protein: CASSRRGAGNYGYTF.

V usage is TRBV9 and J usage is TRBJ2-3, with 7 bases lining up with TRBD2. This CDR3 has 15 residues. Germline V gene lookup returns CDR1 SGDLS and CDR2 YYNGEE. The V segment lost 4 bases and the J segment 2 bases; nucleotides outside the gene matches: 7. The CDR3 reads CASSSSGALTDTQYF. For the CDR3, the DNA is TGTGCCAGCAGCTCAAGCGGGGCCCTCACAGATACGCAGTATTTT. The whole variable domain, remainder taken from reference TRBV9 and TRBJ2-3, is DSGVTQTPKHLITATGQRVTLRCSPRSGDLSVYWYQQSLDQGLQFLIQYYNGEERAKGNILERFSAQQFPDLHSELNLSSLELGDSALYFCASSSSGALTDTQYFGPGTRLTVL.

CDR3 loop: CALGQSLDQPQHF. CDR3 in DNA: TGTGCCTTGGGACAGTCTTTAGATCAGCCCCAGCATTTT. This chain connects TRBV6-5 to TRBJ1-5, with 7 bases aligning to TRBD1. Germline V gene data show CDR1 as MNHEY and CDR2 as SVGAGI. V gave up 11 bases and J gave up 5 bases; unmatched junction bases: 9. The CDR3 runs 13 residues.